The present TCR beta chain was sequenced within a study of early T cells in non-severe SARS-CoV-2 infection. Findings of the study overall: Private and CD4 specificities were missed by VDJdb matching, skewed to anti-spike CD8.

The germline V gene has CDR1 SQVTM and CDR2 ANQGSEA. The V segment lost 1 base and the J segment 3 bases; nucleotides outside the gene matches: 5. The CDR3 spans 15 residues. Individual cDNA molecules carried attached unique molecular identifiers. In TCRdb, the 5' RACE reads were re-called with MiXCR into one record per CDR3 protein. This table holds tens of thousands of distinct CDR3 sequences, 5.7% found once. This clonotype was picked up many times. Its target is not known. The chain employs TRBV29-1 and TRBJ1-1, with 10 bases fitting TRBD1. Sequencing used whole blood, obtained at baseline. The sequence was obtained from an adult who was a healthcare worker with PCR-confirmed SARS-CoV-2 infection or an uninfected control (not recorded which). The CDR3 sequence: CSVEALDRGHTEAFF. As DNA, the CDR3 is TGCAGCGTTGAAGCCCTCGACAGGGGGCACACTGAAGCTTTCTTT.